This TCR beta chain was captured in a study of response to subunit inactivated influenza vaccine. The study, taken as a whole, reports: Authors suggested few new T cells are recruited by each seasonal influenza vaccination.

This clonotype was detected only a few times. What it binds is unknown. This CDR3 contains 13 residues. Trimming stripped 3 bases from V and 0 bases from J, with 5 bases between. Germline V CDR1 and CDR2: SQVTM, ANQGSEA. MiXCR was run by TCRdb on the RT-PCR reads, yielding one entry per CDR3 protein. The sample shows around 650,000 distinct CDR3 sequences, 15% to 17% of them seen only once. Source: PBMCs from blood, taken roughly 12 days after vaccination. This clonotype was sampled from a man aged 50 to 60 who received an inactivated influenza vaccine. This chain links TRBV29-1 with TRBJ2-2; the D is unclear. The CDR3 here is CSVDDPNTGELFF. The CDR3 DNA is TGCAGCGTTGACGACCCGAACACCGGGGAGCTGTTTTTT.